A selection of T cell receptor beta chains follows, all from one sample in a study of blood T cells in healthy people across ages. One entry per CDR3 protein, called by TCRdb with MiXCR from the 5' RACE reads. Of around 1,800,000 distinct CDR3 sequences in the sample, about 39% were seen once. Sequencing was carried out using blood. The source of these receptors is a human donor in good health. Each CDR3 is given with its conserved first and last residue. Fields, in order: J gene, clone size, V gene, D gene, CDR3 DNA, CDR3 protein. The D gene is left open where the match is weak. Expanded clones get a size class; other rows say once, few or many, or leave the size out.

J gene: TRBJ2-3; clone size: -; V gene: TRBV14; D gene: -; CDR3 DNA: TGTGCCAGCAGCCAACCAGGGACCCTGGGACATCAGTATTTT; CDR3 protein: CASSQPGTLGHQYF
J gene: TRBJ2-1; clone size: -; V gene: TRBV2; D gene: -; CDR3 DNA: TGTGCCAGCAATCCGGGGGCAGGGCCCTACAATGAGCAGTTCTTC; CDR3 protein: CASNPGAGPYNEQFF
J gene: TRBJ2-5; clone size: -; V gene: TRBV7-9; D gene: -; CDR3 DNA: TGTGCCAGCAGCCTTACTGGACTGGGAGATGGTGAGACCCAGTACTTC; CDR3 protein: CASSLTGLGDGETQYF
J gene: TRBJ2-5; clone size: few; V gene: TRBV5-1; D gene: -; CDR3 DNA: TGCGCCAGCAGCCTAAAGGACGGTAGCGGGACCCAGTACTTC; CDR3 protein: CASSLKDGSGTQYF
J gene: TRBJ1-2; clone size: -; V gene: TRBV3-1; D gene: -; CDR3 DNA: TGTGCCAGCAGCCAATCTATAGCAGGGAACTATGGCTACACCTTC; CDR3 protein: CASSQSIAGNYGYTF
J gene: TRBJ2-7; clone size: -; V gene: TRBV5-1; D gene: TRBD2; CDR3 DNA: TGCGCCAGCAGCTGGAGCGGGGCCGCCTACGAGCAGTACTTC; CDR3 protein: CASSWSGAAYEQYF
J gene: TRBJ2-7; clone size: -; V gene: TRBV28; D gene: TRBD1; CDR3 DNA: TGTACCAGCAGTTACTCCGGGACAGGGGGCAACGAGCAGTACTTC; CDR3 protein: CTSSYSGTGGNEQYF
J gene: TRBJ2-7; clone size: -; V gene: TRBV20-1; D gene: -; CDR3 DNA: TGCAGTGCTTCCGACAATGCGCGGTACGAGCAGTACTTC; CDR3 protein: CSASDNARYEQYF
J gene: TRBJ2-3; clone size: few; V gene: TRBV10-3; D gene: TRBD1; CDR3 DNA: TGTGCCATCAGACCGACAGGGAGAAGGCGAGATACGCAGTATTTT; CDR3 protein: CAIRPTGRRRDTQYF
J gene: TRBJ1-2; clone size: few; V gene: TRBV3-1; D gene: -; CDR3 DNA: TGTGCCAGCAGTCTTACTATGACAGGAATTTATGGCTACACCTTC; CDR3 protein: CASSLTMTGIYGYTF
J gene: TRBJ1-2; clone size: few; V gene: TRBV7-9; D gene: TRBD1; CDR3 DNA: TGTGCCAGCAGCTTCCTCCCGGGACAGGGGGTAAGCTACACCTTC; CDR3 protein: CASSFLPGQGVSYTF
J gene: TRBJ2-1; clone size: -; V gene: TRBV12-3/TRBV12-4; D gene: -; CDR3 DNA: TGTGCCAGCAGTTTCTTAAGGACCGGAGGGGAGACCCAGTTCTTC; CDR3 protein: CASSFLRTGGETQFF
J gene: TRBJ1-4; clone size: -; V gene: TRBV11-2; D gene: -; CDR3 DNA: TGTGCCAGCCAGGTTCCAGGTTCTAATGAAAAACTGTTTTTT; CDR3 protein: CASQVPGSNEKLFF
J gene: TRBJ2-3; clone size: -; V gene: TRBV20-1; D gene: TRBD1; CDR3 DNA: TGCAGTGTTCCGGGACAGGGGTCAGATACGCAGTATTTT; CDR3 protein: CSVPGQGSDTQYF
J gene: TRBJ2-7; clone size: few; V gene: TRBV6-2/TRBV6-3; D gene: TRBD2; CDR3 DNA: TGTGCCAGCAGCGCCCCGTGGGGCGGGGGCTACGAGCAGTACTTC; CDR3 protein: CASSAPWGGGYEQYF